This TCR beta chain was obtained from a study of CD8+ T cells in alopecia areata. The overall study: The study gave tofacitinib for 6 to 18 months, then 6 months off drug. General study results and limits: Scalp and blood retained many expanded lesional clones during tofacitinib.

About this clone: Its antigen is not known.

Germline V gene data show CDR1 as LNHDA and CDR2 as SQIVND (reference sequence). The CDR3 runs 10 residues. Trimming left V 10 bases short and J 6 bases short, with 6 bases between. Indicated treatment: oral pan-JAK inhibitor, 5-10 mg twice daily. TCR sequencing used cDNA made by reverse transcription of extracted RNA. Some clones are missing from TCRdb's copy, which holds only in-frame ones; the method was immunoSEQ multiplex PCR. The data hold under 150,000 clones, with 80% to 90% observed a single time. The sample was CD8+ T cells sorted from blood, taken at week 4, from a patient treated with tofacitinib. This sequence joins TRBV19 and TRBJ2-2, with unresolved D. The origin of this receptor is a human donor with alopecia areata. As DNA, the CDR3 is TGTGCCACCCTCGCCGGGGAGCTGTTTTTT. It yields the protein CATLAGELFF.